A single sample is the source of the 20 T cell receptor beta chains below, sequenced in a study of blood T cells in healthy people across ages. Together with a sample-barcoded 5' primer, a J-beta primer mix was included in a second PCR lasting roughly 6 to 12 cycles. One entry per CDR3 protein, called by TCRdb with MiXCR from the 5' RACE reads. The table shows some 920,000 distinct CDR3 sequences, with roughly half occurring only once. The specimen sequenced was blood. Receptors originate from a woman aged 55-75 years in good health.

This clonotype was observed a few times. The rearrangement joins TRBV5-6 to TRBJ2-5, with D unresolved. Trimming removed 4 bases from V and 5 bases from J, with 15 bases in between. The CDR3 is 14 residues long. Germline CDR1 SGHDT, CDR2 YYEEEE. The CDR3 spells CASSRPLGLETQYF. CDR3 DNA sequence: TGTGCCAGCAGCCGACCCCTTGGGTTGGAGACCCAGTACTTC.

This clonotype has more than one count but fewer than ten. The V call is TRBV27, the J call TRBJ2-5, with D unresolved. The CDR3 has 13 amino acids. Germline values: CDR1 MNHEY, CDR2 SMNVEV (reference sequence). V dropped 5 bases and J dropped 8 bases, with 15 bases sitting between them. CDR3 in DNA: TGTGCCAGCAGTGACCAATACCGTTATACCCAGTACTTC. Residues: CASSDQYRYTQYF.

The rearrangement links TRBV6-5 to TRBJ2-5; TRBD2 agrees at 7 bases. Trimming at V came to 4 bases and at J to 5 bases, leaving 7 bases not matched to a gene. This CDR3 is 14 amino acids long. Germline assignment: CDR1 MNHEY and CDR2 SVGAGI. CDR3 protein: CASSWGGSLETQYF. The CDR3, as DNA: TGTGCCAGCAGTTGGGGCGGGAGTCTGGAGACCCAGTACTTC.

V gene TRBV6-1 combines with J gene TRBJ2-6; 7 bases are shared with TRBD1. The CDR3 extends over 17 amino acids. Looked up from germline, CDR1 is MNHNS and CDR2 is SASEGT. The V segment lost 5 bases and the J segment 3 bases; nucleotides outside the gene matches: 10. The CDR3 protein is CASSRPTGRVGANVLTF. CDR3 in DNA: TGTGCCAGCAGTCGGCCGACAGGGCGGGTTGGGGCCAACGTCCTGACTTTC.

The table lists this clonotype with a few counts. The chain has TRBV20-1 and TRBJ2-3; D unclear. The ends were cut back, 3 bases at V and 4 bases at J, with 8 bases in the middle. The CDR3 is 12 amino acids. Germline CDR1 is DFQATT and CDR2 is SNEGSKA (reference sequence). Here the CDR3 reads CSASRAADTQYF. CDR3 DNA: TGCAGTGCTAGTAGGGCGGCAGATACGCAGTATTTT.

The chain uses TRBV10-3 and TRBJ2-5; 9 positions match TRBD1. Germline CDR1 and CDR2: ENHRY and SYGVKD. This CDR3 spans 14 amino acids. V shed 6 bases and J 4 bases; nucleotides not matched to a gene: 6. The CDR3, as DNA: TGTGCCATCAGGCCAACAGGGGGCCCAGAGACCCAGTACTTC. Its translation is CAIRPTGGPETQYF.

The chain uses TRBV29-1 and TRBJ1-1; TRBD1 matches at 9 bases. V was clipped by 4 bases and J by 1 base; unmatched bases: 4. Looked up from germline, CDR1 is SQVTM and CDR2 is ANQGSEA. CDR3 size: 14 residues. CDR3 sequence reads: CSVGDRAENTEAFF. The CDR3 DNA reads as TGCAGCGTTGGGGACAGGGCAGAGAACACTGAAGCTTTCTTT.

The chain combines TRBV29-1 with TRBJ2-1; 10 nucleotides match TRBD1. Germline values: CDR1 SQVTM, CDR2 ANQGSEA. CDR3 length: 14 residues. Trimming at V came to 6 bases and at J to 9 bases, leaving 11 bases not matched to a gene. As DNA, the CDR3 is TGCAGCGTGACGACAGGGGGCCTAGGGCGTGAGCAGTTCTTC. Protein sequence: CSVTTGGLGREQFF.

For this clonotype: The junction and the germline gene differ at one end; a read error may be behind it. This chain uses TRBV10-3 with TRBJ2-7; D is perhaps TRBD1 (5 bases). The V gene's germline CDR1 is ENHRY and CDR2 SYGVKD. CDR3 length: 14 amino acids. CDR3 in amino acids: CVISDQGISYEQYF. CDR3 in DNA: TGTGTCATCAGTGATCAGGGAATCTCCTACGAGCAGTACTTC.

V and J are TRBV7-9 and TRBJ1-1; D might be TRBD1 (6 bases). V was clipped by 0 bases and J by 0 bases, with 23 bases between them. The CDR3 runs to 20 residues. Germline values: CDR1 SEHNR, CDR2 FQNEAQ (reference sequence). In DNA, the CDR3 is TGTGCCAGCAGCTTAGCGTACCTGCTACAGGGCGGGGAGATGAACACTGAAGCTTTCTTT. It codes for CASSLAYLLQGGEMNTEAFF.

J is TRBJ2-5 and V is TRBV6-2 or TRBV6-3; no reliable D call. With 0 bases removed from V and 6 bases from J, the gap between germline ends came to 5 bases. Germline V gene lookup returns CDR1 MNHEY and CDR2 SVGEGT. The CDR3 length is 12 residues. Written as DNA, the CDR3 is TGTGCCAGCAGTTACTCTGGGAAGACCCAGTACTTC. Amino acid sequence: CASSYSGKTQYF.

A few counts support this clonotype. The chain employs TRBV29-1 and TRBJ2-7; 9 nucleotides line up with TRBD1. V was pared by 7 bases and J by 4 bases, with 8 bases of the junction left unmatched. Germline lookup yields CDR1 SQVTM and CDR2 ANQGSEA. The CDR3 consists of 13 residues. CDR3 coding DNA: TGCAGCGCCCAAACCGGGACAGGGTACGAGCAGTACTTC. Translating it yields CSAQTGTGYEQYF.

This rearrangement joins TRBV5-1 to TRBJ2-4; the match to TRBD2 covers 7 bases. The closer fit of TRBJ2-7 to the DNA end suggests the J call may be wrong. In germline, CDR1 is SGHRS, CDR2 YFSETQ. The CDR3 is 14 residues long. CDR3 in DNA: TGCGCCAGCAGCCTCCAGACTAGCAGTCACGAGCAGTACTTC. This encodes CASSLQTSSHEQYF.

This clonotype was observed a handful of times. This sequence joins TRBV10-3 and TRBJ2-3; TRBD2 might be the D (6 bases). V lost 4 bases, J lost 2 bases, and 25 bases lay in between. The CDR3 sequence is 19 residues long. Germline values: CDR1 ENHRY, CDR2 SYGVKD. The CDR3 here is CAISGDPGAEGMITDTQYF. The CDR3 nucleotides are TGTGCCATCAGTGGGGACCCGGGAGCGGAGGGGATGATCACAGATACGCAGTATTTT.

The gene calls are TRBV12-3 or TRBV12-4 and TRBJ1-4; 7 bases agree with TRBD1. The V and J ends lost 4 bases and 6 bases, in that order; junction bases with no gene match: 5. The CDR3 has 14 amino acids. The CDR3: CASSSGTDYEKLFF. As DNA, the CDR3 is TGTGCCAGCAGTTCTGGGACAGACTATGAAAAACTGTTTTTT.

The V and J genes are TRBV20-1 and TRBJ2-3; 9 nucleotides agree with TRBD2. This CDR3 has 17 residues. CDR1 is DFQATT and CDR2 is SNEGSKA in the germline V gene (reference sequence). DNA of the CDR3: TGCTACCCGTCTAGCGGGAATGGTCCAACACACACAGATACGCAGTATTTT. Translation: CYPSSGNGPTHTDTQYF.

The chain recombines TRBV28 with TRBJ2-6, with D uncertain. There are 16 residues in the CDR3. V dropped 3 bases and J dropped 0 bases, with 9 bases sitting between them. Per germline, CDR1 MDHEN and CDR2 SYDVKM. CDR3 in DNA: TGTGCCAGCAGTTTTTTTTTAGTCTCTGGGGCCAACGTCCTGACTTTC. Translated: CASSFFLVSGANVLTF.

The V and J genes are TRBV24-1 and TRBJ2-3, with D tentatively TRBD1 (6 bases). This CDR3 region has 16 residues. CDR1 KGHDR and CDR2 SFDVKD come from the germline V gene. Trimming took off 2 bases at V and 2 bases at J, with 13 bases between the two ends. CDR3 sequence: CATSDYRDIPTDTQYF. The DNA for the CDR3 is TGTGCCACCAGTGATTACCGGGACATACCCACAGATACGCAGTATTTT.

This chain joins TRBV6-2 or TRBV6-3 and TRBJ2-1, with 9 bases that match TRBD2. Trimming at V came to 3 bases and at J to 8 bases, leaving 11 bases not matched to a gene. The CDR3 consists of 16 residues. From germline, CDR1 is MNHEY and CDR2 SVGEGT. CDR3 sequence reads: CASSYGGRGLMDEQFF. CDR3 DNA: TGTGCCAGCAGTTATGGCGGGAGGGGTTTGATGGATGAGCAGTTCTTC.

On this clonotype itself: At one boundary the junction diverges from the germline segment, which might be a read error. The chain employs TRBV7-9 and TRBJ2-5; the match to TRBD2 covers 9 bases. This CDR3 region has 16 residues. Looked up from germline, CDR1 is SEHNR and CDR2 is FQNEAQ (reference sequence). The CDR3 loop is CASSPRLAEIQETRYF. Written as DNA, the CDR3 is TGTGCTAGCAGCCCCCGACTAGCGGAAATACAAGAGACCCGGTACTTC.